The clone carrying this T cell receptor beta chain was seen a single time. This sample was included in a study of CD8+CD57+ T cells in acquired aplastic anemia. Turning to the study itself: Sorted CD4+ and CD8+ cells yielded 3 to 3.5 ug of DNA on average. Reads per healthy sample averaged about 10.8 million (CD4+) and about 12 million (CD8+).

Profiles of TCR beta VDJ and CDR3 were generated from a genomic DNA template. TCRdb called the reads again in MiXCR, with one record for every CDR3 protein. The data hold about 220,000 distinct CDR3 sequences, with almost 35% observed a single time. Germline V gene lookup returns CDR1 SQVTM and CDR2 ANQGSEA. Germline trimming cut 6 bases from V and 6 bases from J; bases unmatched to any gene: 8. There are 13 residues in the CDR3. The rearrangement uses TRBV29-1 and TRBJ1-1; 9 nucleotides agree with TRBD1. The sequenced sample was sorted CD4+, CD8+, or CD8+CD57+ T cells (not recorded which) from PBMCs. This sequence originates from a human donor in good health, serving as a control. CDR3 DNA: TGCAGCGTGGCCGGGACAGGGTTCTCTGAAGCTTTCTTT. This gives the protein CSVAGTGFSEAFF.